This T cell receptor (beta chain) was retrieved from a study of T cells in Graves' hyperthyroidism and ophthalmopathy. CDR3 length equals 13 residues. V lost 5 bases to trimming and J lost 7 bases, with 12 bases between them. Those patients with uncontrolled infection, other autoimmune disease, pregnancy or lactation were excluded. The blood specimen was taken at initial hyperthyroidism diagnosis, before any ophthalmopathy symptoms. The source material, RNA transcripts, was used to amplify TCR beta CDR3 regions. Initially, a first-round RT-PCR of the TCR CDR3 employed the HTBI primer set. TCRdb reanalysed the multiplex PCR reads using MiXCR and keeps one entry per CDR3 protein. The sample yields around 380,000 distinct CDR3 sequences, roughly 14% seen once. Many counts were recorded for this clonotype.

This sequence originates from a man younger than 40 with Graves' hyperthyroidism that later progressed to Graves' ophthalmopathy. This rearrangement joins TRBV12-3 or TRBV12-4 to TRBJ2-1, with a weak D call TRBD2 (6 bases). The specimen sequenced was blood. In nucleotides, the CDR3 is TGTGCCAGCAGTACTGCGGGGCAAAATGAGCAGTTCTTC. Its protein product is CASSTAGQNEQFF.